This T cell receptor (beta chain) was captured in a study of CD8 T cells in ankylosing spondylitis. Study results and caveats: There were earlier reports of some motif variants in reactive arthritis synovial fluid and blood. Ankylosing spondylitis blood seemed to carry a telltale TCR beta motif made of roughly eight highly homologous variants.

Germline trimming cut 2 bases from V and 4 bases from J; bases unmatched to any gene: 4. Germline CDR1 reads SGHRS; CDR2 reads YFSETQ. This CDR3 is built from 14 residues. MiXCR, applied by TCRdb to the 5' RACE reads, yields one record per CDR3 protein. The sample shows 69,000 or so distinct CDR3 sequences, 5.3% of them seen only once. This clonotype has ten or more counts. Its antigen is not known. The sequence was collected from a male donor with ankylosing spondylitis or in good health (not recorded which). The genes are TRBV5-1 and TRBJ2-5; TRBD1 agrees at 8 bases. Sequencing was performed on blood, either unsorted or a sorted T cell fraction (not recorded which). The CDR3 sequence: CASSFGQGVETQYF. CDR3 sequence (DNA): TGCGCCAGCAGCTTCGGACAGGGTGTAGAGACCCAGTACTTC.